These 16 T cell receptor beta chains were all obtained from the same sample, sequenced in a study of CD8 T cells in ankylosing spondylitis. Study-level findings and limits: Apparently characteristic of ankylosing spondylitis blood was a TCR beta motif (roughly eight highly homologous variants).

Which antigens these TCRs recognize remains unknown. TCRdb re-called the 5' RACE reads with MiXCR, one entry per CDR3 protein. In the table there are 200,000 to 250,000 distinct CDR3 sequences, approximately 16% of which are singletons. The sequencing input was blood, either unsorted or a sorted T cell fraction (not recorded which). The origin of the receptors is a male donor with ankylosing spondylitis.

Only a few counts were recorded for this clonotype. This chain links TRBV12-3 or TRBV12-4 with TRBJ2-5; TRBD2 is a possible D gene (5 bases). V was cut by 7 bases and J by 2 bases, with 11 bases left in between. The length of the CDR3 is 13 residues. CDR3 nucleotides: TGTGCCAGCATGAGGGATGGGCAAGAGACCCAGTACTTC. Translation: CASMRDGQETQYF.

This clonotype has just one count. This chain connects TRBV29-1 to TRBJ1-2, with D unresolved. Germline CDR1 SQVTM, CDR2 ANQGSEA. The CDR3 runs to 11 residues. V lost 4 bases and J 4 bases, leaving 7 bases between the germline ends. The CDR3 nucleotides are TGCAGCGTTGGGTCAAGCTATGGCTACACCTTC. Amino acid sequence: CSVGSSYGYTF.

The chain joins TRBV6-1 to TRBJ2-1; 12 positions match TRBD2. V was clipped by 6 bases and J by 3 bases; unmatched bases: 6. There are 16 residues in the CDR3. Germline CDR1 is MNHNS and CDR2 is SASEGT. The CDR3 region has the DNA TGTGCCAGCAGGCCCAGACTAGCGGGGGACTACAATGAGCAGTTCTTC. The encoded protein is CASRPRLAGDYNEQFF.

This chain joins TRBV5-5 and TRBJ2-7, with TRBD2 identical over 8 bases. Germline V CDR1 and CDR2: SGHKS, YYEKEE (reference sequence). The CDR3 sequence is 14 residues long. Trimming at V came to 3 bases and at J to 4 bases, leaving 6 bases not matched to a gene. The CDR3 region is CASSSGTSRYEQYF. The CDR3 DNA is TGTGCCAGCAGCTCCGGGACTAGTCGATACGAGCAGTACTTC.

The chain combines TRBV29-1 with TRBJ1-5, with 7 bases that match TRBD1. The V and J ends lost 7 bases and 3 bases, in that order; junction bases with no gene match: 3. Germline loops: CDR1 SQVTM, CDR2 ANQGSEA. The CDR3 has 12 residues. The CDR3 here is CSAGTDNQPQHF. The CDR3 coding sequence is TGCAGCGCCGGGACAGACAATCAGCCCCAGCATTTT.

The genes are TRBV4-3 and TRBJ2-3; 8 positions match TRBD2. Germline trimming cut 1 base from V and 5 bases from J; bases unmatched to any gene: 5. CDR1 is LGHNA and CDR2 is YSLEER in the germline V gene. The length of the CDR3 is 15 residues. CDR3 sequence: CASSQVFLAGDTQYF. In DNA, the CDR3 is TGCGCCAGCAGCCAAGTTTTCCTAGCGGGAGATACGCAGTATTTT.

This clonotype turned up a few times. This chain uses TRBV4-1 with TRBJ2-3; no firm D call. Germline loops: CDR1 MGHRA, CDR2 YSYEKL. This CDR3 has 16 amino acids. The germline V and J ends were trimmed by 3 bases and 2 bases, with 15 bases remaining between them. This CDR3 reads CASSHLTVRITDTQYF. CDR3 bases: TGCGCCAGCAGCCACCTCACAGTCCGGATCACAGATACGCAGTATTTT.

The rearrangement joins TRBV5-6 to TRBJ2-1, with TRBD2 identical over 8 bases. The germline gives CDR1 SGHDT, CDR2 YYEEEE. This CDR3 has 14 residues. Trimming cost V 3 bases and J 5 bases; bases outside gene matches: 4. CDR3 protein: CASSYASGHNEQFF. The DNA for the CDR3 is TGTGCCAGCAGCTACGCTAGCGGGCACAATGAGCAGTTCTTC.

The table lists this clonotype with many counts. V and J are TRBV4-1 and TRBJ1-3; D is unclear. The germline CDR1 and CDR2 sequences are MGHRA and YSYEKL. The V end was cut by 4 bases, the J end by 1 base, with 11 bases between. This CDR3 has 15 amino acids. CDR3 sequence: CASSRGGDSGNTIYF. In nucleotides, the CDR3 is TGCGCCAGCAGCCGGGGTGGAGATTCTGGAAACACCATATATTTT.

This clonotype was observed a few times. CDR3 in DNA: TGCGCCAGCCGCCCCGATCTGGGAGGGCCGACCCAGCATTTT. Its protein is CASRPDLGGPTQHF. The genes are TRBV5-1 and TRBJ1-5; D is undetermined. V was clipped by 7 bases and J by 11 bases, with 22 bases between them. CDR3 size: 14 residues. Germline CDR1 reads SGHRS; CDR2 reads YFSETQ.

This clonotype has just a few counts. The CDR3, as DNA: TGTGCCAGCAGTCGTGCGGGAGGGCCATTTGACTACAATGAGCAGTTCTTC. Residues: CASSRAGGPFDYNEQFF. This chain links TRBV27 with TRBJ2-1, with 9 bases aligning to TRBD2. This CDR3 comprises 17 residues. CDR1 and CDR2 (germline): MNHEY, SMNVEV (reference sequence). The junction had 11 bases not matched to a gene; V was cut back by 5 bases and J by 3 bases.

The J gene is TRBJ1-2, the V gene TRBV7-6; TRBD1 is a possible D gene (6 bases). Trimming stripped 1 base from V and 1 base from J, with 10 bases between. The germline CDR1 and CDR2 sequences are SGHVS and FNYEAQ. This CDR3 region has 15 residues. This chain's CDR3 is CASSLGEDSNYGYTF. The CDR3 DNA follows: TGTGCCAGCAGCTTAGGGGAGGACAGTAACTATGGCTACACCTTC.

In its sample, this clonotype was seen many times. This chain uses TRBV12-3 or TRBV12-4 with TRBJ2-1, with 8 bases matching TRBD2. V lost 6 bases, J lost 7 bases, and 2 bases stayed unmatched. CDR3 length: 12 amino acids. CDR3 sequence reads: CASRSSGNEQFF. The CDR3 region has the DNA TGTGCCAGCAGATCTAGCGGGAATGAGCAGTTCTTC.

The chain joins TRBV5-1 to TRBJ2-3; TRBD2 matches 7 bases. This CDR3 has 15 amino acids. Germline CDR1 reads SGHRS; CDR2 reads YFSETQ. The junction had 7 bases not matched to a gene; V was cut back by 1 base and J by 5 bases. The CDR3 loop is CASSLLAEARDTQYF. The CDR3 DNA reads TGCGCCAGCAGCTTGCTAGCGGAAGCAAGAGATACGCAGTATTTT.

The V call is TRBV12-3 or TRBV12-4, the J call TRBJ2-5, with D tentatively TRBD2 (5 bases). V shed 8 bases and J shed 0 bases, with 10 bases lying between them. This CDR3 is 13 amino acids long. The CDR3 region is CASSGYYQETQYF. CDR3 nucleotides: TGTGCCAGCTCGGGATACTACCAAGAGACCCAGTACTTC.

This chain connects TRBV27 to TRBJ2-3, with D perhaps TRBD2 (5 bases). Germline lookup yields CDR1 MNHEY and CDR2 SMNVEV (reference sequence). This CDR3 contains 15 residues. Trimming removed 6 bases at V and 0 bases at J, with 13 bases between. Written as DNA, the CDR3 is TGTGCCAGCAGCCCGGAGGACCCTAGCACAGATACGCAGTATTTT. Residues: CASSPEDPSTDTQYF.